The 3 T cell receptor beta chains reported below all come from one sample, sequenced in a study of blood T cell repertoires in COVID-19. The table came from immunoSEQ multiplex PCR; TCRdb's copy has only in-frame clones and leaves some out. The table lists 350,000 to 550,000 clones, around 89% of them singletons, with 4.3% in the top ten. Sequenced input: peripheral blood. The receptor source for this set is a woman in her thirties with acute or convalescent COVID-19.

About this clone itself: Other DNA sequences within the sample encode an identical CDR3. CDR3 protein: CASSSQGTGELFF. In DNA form, the CDR3 reads TGTGCCAGCAGTTCACAGGGTACCGGGGAGCTGTTTTTT. The chain joins TRBV7-9 to TRBJ2-2; D possibly corresponds to TRBD1 (6 bases). Germline lookup yields CDR1 SEHNR and CDR2 FQNEAQ (reference sequence). The CDR3 extends over 13 amino acids. Trimming stripped 6 bases from V and 5 bases from J, with 10 bases between.

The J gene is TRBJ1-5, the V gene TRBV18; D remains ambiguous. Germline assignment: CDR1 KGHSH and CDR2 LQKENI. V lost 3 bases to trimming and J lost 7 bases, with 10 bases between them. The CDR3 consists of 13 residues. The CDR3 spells CASSPLGEQPQHF. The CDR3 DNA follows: TGTGCCAGCTCACCGCTCGGAGAGCAGCCCCAGCATTTT.

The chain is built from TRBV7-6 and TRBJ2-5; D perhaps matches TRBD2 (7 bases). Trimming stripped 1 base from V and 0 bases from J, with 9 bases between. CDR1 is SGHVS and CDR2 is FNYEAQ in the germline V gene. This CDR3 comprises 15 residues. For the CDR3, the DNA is TGTGCCAGCAGCTTAGGAGGGGGGGACCAAGAGACCCAGTACTTC. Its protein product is CASSLGGGDQETQYF.